This T cell receptor beta chain originates from a study of control samples from healthy donors and cancer patients. TCRdb's copy holds only in-frame clones and misses some; the assay was immunoSEQ multiplex PCR. The top ten hold roughly 3.4% of the sample, which has about 90,000 clones, 75% to 95% seen once. Germline CDR1 and CDR2: MRHNA and SNTAGT. V lost 2 bases, J lost 0 bases, and 14 bases lay in between. The CDR3 is 17 amino acids. V is TRBV6-4 and J is TRBJ1-5; possibly TRBD1 for D (6 bases). Sequences were obtained from blood. This sequence originates from a woman aged 18-29 years in good health. The DNA of the CDR3 is TGTGCCAGCAGTGACGGGACAAGGACAGTTAGCAATCAGCCCCAGCATTTT. This gives the protein CASSDGTRTVSNQPQHF.